Listed below are T cell receptor beta chains from one sample, sequenced in a study of CD8+CD57+ T cells in acquired aplastic anemia. TCRdb re-called the reads with MiXCR, one entry per CDR3 protein. The table includes 150,000 or so distinct CDR3 sequences, 40% to 65% detected once. The sequencing sample was made of sorted CD4+, CD8+, or CD8+CD57+ T cells (not recorded which) from PBMCs. All receptors derive from a human donor with aplastic anemia. The CDR3 runs from the conserved cysteine through the conserved F or W. Fields, in order: clone size, J gene, D gene, V gene, CDR3 protein, CDR3 DNA. The D gene is left open where the match is weak. Rows give clone size only sometimes, using once, few, many, or a class for an expanded clone.

>NA|TRBJ2-3|NA|TRBV20-1
CSATSPRGTDTQYF
TGCAGTGCTACCTCTCCGCGGGGCACAGATACGCAGTATTTT
>many|TRBJ2-3|NA|TRBV2
CASSGGEGTDTQYF
TGTGCCAGCAGTGGGGGAGAGGGCACAGATACGCAGTATTTT
>few|TRBJ1-6|NA|TRBV5-1
CASSLETDSPLHF
TGCGCCAGCAGCTTGGAAACAGATTCACCCCTCCACTTT
>many|TRBJ2-7|NA|TRBV7-9
CASGSYEQYF
TGTGCCAGCGGGTCCTACGAGCAGTACTTC
>many|TRBJ1-1|NA|TRBV6-2/TRBV6-3
CASSYESSRYAFF
TGTGCCAGCAGTTACGAGTCGAGCAGGTATGCTTTCTTT
>NA|TRBJ2-1|TRBD1|TRBV6-1
CASSAEGQGEQFF
TGTGCCAGCAGTGCAGAGGGACAGGGTGAGCAGTTCTTC
>NA|TRBJ1-6|TRBD1|TRBV5-1
CASSLGLTGAGSPLHF
TGCGCCAGCAGCTTGGGCTTGACAGGGGCCGGTTCACCCCTCCACTTT
>many|TRBJ2-3|NA|TRBV12-3/TRBV12-4
CASSLGTENTDTQYF
TGTGCCAGCAGTTTAGGTACAGAAAACACAGATACGCAGTATTTT
>once|TRBJ1-2|NA|TRBV28
CASSMPGTYYGYTF
TGTGCCAGCAGTATGCCTGGTACTTACTATGGCTACACCTTC
>NA|TRBJ2-7|NA|TRBV7-9
CASSSKGREGYEQYF
TGTGCCAGCAGCTCAAAAGGCAGGGAAGGCTACGAGCAGTACTTC
>NA|TRBJ1-5|NA|TRBV10-2
CASSETGVKVNEHF
TGCGCCAGCAGTGAGACAGGAGTGAAAGTCAATGAGCATTTT
>few|TRBJ2-7|NA|TRBV6-1
CASRALWLASGGVYEQYF
TGTGCCAGCAGGGCCCTATGGTTGGCATCAGGAGGGGTCTACGAGCAGTACTTC
>many|TRBJ2-7|NA|TRBV4-3
CASSQDWGTAAYEQYF
TGCGCCAGCAGCCAAGATTGGGGGACGGCAGCCTACGAGCAGTACTTC
>NA|TRBJ2-6|NA|TRBV29-1
CSASQGDTEAF
TGCAGTGCTAGTCAGGGAGACACTGAAGCTTTC
>few|TRBJ2-7|NA|TRBV11-2
CASSLGLLGSEQYF
TGTGCCAGCAGCTTAGGTCTTCTAGGGAGCGAGCAGTACTTC
>few|TRBJ2-7|NA|TRBV2
CASRTVKTGYEQYF
TGTGCCAGCAGGACAGTAAAAACAGGGTACGAGCAGTACTTC
>many|TRBJ2-1|TRBD2|TRBV6-5
CASSYGLASGEGYEQFF
TGTGCCAGCAGTTACGGGCTGGCTAGCGGGGAAGGGTATGAGCAGTTCTTC
>many|TRBJ1-1|NA|TRBV10-3
CAISEKQETEAFF
TGTGCCATCAGTGAGAAGCAAGAAACTGAAGCTTTCTTT
>few|TRBJ1-2|NA|TRBV20-1
CSAIVQRTGYTF
TGCAGTGCTATAGTACAGCGGACTGGCTACACCTTC
>NA|TRBJ2-1|TRBD1|TRBV12-3/TRBV12-4
CASSERIQGVYNEQFF
TGTGCCAGCAGTGAGAGAATCCAGGGGGTTTACAATGAGCAGTTCTTC
>NA|TRBJ2-7|NA|TRBV7-2
CASSLGLQYEQYF
TGTGCCAGCAGCTTGGGACTCCAGTACGAGCAGTACTTC
>NA|TRBJ1-1|NA|TRBV29-1
CSVEPRGNLNTEAFF
TGCAGCGTTGAACCCAGGGGAAATCTGAACACTGAAGCTTTCTTT
>NA|TRBJ1-1|NA|TRBV29-1
CGGNRDTEAFF
TGCGGGGGGAACAGGGACACTGAAGCTTTCTTT
>many|TRBJ2-1|NA|TRBV9
CASSVVMASPYNEQFF
TGTGCCAGCAGCGTAGTAATGGCTAGCCCCTACAATGAGCAGTTCTTC
>NA|TRBJ2-7|TRBD1|TRBV20-1
CSASDRSSYEQYF
TGCAGTGCTTCGGACAGGAGCTCCTACGAGCAGTACTTC
>NA|TRBJ2-7|TRBD2|TRBV20-1
CSARDLSGGARSYEQYF
TGCAGTGCTAGAGATCTAAGCGGGGGAGCCCGTTCCTACGAGCAGTACTTC
>once|TRBJ2-7|NA|TRBV24-1
CATSEKGEYRYEQYF
TGTGCCACCAGTGAAAAGGGGGAATATAGGTACGAGCAGTACTTC
>many|TRBJ1-6|TRBD1|TRBV25-1
CASIPQGYNSPLHF
TGTGCCAGCATCCCACAGGGGTATAATTCACCCCTCCACTTT
>few|TRBJ2-2|TRBD2|TRBV15
CATSGSGGWNTGELFF
TGTGCCACCAGCGGGAGCGGGGGTTGGAACACCGGGGAGCTGTTTTTT
>NA|TRBJ2-3|NA|TRBV5-1
CASSLGLQSTDTQYF
TGCGCCAGCAGCTTGGGACTACAGAGCACAGATACGCAGTATTTT
>NA|TRBJ1-3|NA|TRBV10-2
CASSVTGTKNTIYF
TGCGCCAGCAGTGTGACGGGCACAAAAAACACCATATATTTT
>many|TRBJ1-1|NA|TRBV19
CASSLSPGTEAFF
TGTGCCAGTAGTCTGTCTCCTGGGACTGAAGCTTTCTTT
>NA|TRBJ1-6|NA|TRBV7-2
CASSPQEQRHSPLHF
TGTGCCAGCAGCCCACAGGAGCAGAGGCATTCACCCCTCCACTTT
>NA|TRBJ2-7|TRBD2|TRBV7-6
CASSLVRAGGTHEQYF
TGTGCCAGCAGCTTAGTAAGAGCGGGAGGAACCCACGAGCAGTACTTC
>NA|TRBJ1-2|TRBD1|TRBV12-3/TRBV12-4
CASSLGGTGSNYGYTF
TGTGCCAGCAGTTTAGGGGGGACAGGGTCTAACTATGGCTACACCTTC
>NA|TRBJ2-1|TRBD2|TRBV10-3
CAATGSGGYNEQFF
TGTGCCGCCACAGGCTCGGGAGGGTACAATGAGCAGTTCTTC
>few|TRBJ2-5|NA|TRBV29-1
CSVEKQRETQYF
TGCAGCGTTGAAAAGCAAAGGGAGACCCAGTACTTC
>NA|TRBJ2-3|NA|TRBV11-2
CASSLSTSVADTQYF
TGTGCCAGCAGCCTTTCTACGTCAGTTGCAGATACGCAGTATTTT
>NA|TRBJ2-5|NA|TRBV7-8
CASSEGVLETQYF
TGTGCCAGCAGCGAGGGGGTGCTTGAGACCCAGTACTTC
>once|TRBJ2-1|TRBD1|TRBV5-1
CASTPGQGAREQFF
TGCGCCAGCACCCCGGGACAGGGGGCACGGGAGCAGTTCTTC
>many|TRBJ2-5|TRBD1|TRBV7-9
CASSPTGVQETQYF
TGTGCCAGCAGCCCGACAGGGGTCCAAGAGACCCAGTACTTC
>NA|TRBJ2-7|NA|TRBV20-1
CSASNSASAGQYF
TGCAGTGCTAGCAACTCTGCATCGGCGGGGCAGTACTTC
>many|TRBJ1-2|NA|TRBV29-1
CSVEWQTGANYGYTF
TGCAGCGTTGAATGGCAGACAGGAGCTAACTATGGCTACACCTTC
>many|TRBJ2-3|TRBD2|TRBV20-1
CSARDRDSGGARGLTDTQYF
TGCAGTGCCAGAGATAGGGATAGCGGGGGGGCGAGGGGGCTCACAGATACGCAGTATTTT
>NA|TRBJ2-1|NA|TRBV4-1
CASSHPGTTYNEQFF
TGCGCCAGCAGCCACCCCGGGACCACTTACAATGAGCAGTTCTTC
>NA|TRBJ1-1|NA|TRBV29-1
CSVDQSISPNTEAFF
TGCAGCGTTGATCAGTCAATCTCACCGAACACTGAAGCTTTCTTT
>many|TRBJ1-6|NA|TRBV19
CASTWTADNSPLHF
TGTGCCAGTACTTGGACAGCCGATAATTCACCCCTCCACTTT
>NA|TRBJ2-1|NA|TRBV13
CAISEGDEQFF
TGTGCCATCAGTGAGGGGGATGAGCAGTTCTTC
>many|TRBJ2-5|NA|TRBV6-1
CASRGFGWGETQYF
TGTGCCAGCAGGGGGTTCGGGTGGGGAGAGACCCAGTACTTC